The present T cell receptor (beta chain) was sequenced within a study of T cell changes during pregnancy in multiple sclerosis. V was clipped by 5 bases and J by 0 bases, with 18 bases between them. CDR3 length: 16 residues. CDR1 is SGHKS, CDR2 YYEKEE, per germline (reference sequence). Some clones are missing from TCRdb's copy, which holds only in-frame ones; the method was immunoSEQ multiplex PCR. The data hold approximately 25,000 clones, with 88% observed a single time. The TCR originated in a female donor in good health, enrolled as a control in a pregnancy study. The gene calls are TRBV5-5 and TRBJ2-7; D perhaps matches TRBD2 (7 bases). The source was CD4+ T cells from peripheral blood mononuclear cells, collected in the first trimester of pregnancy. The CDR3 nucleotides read TGTGCCAGCAGTTATGGTCCGGGGGGCCGCTCCTACGAGCAGTACTTC. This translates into CASSYGPGGRSYEQYF.